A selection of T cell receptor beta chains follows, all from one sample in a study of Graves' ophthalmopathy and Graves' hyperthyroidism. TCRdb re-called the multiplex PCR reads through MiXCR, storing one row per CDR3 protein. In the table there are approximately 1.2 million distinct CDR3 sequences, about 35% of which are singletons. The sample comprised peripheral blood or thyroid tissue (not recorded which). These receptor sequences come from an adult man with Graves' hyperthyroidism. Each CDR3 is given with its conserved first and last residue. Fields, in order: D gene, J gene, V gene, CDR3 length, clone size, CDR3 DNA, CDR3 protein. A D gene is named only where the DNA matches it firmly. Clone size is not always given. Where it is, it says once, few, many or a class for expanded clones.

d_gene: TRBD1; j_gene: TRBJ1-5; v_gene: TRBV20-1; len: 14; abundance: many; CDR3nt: TGCAGTGCCGCGACAGGGGCCAGCAATCAGCCCCAGCATTTT; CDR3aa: CSAATGASNQPQHF
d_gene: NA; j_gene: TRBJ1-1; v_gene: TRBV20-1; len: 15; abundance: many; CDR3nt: TGCAGTGCTAGAGCGGCGGGAGTCCTGAACACTGAAGCTTTCTTT; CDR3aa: CSARAAGVLNTEAFF
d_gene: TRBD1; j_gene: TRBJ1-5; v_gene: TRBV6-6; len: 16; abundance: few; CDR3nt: TGTGCCAGCAGCTTCGCAGGGGGCTCTTCGGCTTGGCCCCAGCATTTT; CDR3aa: CASSFAGGSSAWPQHF
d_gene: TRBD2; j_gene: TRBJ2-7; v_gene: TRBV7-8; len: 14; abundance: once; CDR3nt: TGTGCCAGCAGCTTAGGCGGGAGTCGTGGCGAGCAGTACTTC; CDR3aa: CASSLGGSRGEQYF
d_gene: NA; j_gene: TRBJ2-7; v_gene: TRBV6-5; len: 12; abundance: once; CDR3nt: TGTGCCAGAAGGACTTCCGCTCGCGAGCAGTACTTC; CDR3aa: CARRTSAREQYF
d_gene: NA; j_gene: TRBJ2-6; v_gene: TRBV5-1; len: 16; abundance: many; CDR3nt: TGCGCCAGCAGCTTCAGACAGCTCTCTGGGGCCAACGTCCTGACTTTC; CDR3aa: CASSFRQLSGANVLTF
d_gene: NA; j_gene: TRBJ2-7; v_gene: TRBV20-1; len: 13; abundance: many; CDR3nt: TGCAGTGCGACTCCCAGGTCGGGGTACGAGCAGTACTTC; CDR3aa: CSATPRSGYEQYF
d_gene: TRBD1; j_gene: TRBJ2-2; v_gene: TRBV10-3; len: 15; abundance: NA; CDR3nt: TGTGCCATCAGCCTCAGACAGGGGTGGACCGGGGAGCTGTTTTTT; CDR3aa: CAISLRQGWTGELFF
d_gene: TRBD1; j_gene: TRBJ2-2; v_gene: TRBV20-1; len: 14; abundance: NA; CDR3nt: TGCAGTGCTAAGGACAGGCCCGGCACCGGGGAGCTGTTTTTT; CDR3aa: CSAKDRPGTGELFF
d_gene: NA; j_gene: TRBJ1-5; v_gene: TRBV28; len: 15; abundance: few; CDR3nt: TGTGCCAGCAGTGTAGACGGACTTAGCAATCAGCCCCAGCATTTT; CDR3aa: CASSVDGLSNQPQHF
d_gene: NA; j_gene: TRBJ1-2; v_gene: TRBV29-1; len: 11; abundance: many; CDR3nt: TGCAGCGTCGACAGTAGCGCCGGCTACACCTTC; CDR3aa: CSVDSSAGYTF
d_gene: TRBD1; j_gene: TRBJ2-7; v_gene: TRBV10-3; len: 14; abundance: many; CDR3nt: TGTGCCACCAGGGCCGGGACAGGGTCCTACGAGCAGTACTTC; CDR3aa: CATRAGTGSYEQYF
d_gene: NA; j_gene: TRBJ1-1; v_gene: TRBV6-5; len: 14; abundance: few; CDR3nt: TGTGCCAGCAGTTACGCGCATTTAGGGGGGCAAGCTTTCTTT; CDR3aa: CASSYAHLGGQAFF
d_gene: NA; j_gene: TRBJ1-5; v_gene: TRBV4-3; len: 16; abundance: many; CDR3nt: TGCGCCAGCAGCCAAGATGGGCAGGGAGGAGGCCAGCCCCAGCATTTT; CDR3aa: CASSQDGQGGGQPQHF
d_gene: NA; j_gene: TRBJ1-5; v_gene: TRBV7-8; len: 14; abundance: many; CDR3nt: TGTGCCAGCAGCTTAGGGTGGTTGGGTCAGCCCCAGCATTTT; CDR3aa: CASSLGWLGQPQHF
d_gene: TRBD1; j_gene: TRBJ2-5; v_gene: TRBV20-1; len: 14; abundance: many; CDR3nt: TGCAGTGCTAGGGGACAGGGATTGAGCGAGACCCAGTACTTC; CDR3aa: CSARGQGLSETQYF
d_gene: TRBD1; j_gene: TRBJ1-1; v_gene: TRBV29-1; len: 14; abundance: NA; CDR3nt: TGCAGCGGTACCCCAGGGACAGCGAACACTGAAGCTTTCTTT; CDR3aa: CSGTPGTANTEAFF
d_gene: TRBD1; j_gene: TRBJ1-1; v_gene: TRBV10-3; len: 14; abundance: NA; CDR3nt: TGTGCCATCAGGACCGGGACAGGGGTCACTGAAGCTTTCTTT; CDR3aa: CAIRTGTGVTEAFF
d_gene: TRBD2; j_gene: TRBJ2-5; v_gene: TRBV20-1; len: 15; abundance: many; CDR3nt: TGCAGTGGTTCGAGAGTAGCGGGGAACCAAGAGACCCAGTACTTC; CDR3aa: CSGSRVAGNQETQYF
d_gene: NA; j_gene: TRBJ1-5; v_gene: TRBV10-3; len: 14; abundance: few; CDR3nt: TGTGCCTCTAACAGGCGGGGGGGAGGTCAGCCCCAGCATTTT; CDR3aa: CASNRRGGGQPQHF
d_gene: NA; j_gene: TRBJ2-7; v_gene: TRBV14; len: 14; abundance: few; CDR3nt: TGTGCCAGCAGAAAGGGGCTGAGCTCCTACGAGCAGTACTTC; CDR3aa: CASRKGLSSYEQYF
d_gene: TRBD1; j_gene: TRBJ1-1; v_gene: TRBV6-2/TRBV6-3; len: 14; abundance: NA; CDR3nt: TGTGCCAGCAGCTGGGACAGCATGTCCACTGAAGCTTTCTTT; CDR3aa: CASSWDSMSTEAFF
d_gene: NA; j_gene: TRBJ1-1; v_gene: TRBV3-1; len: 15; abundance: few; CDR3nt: TGTGCCAGCAGCCAAAAAGGAGGCAGGTCCACTGAAGCTTTCTTT; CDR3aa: CASSQKGGRSTEAFF
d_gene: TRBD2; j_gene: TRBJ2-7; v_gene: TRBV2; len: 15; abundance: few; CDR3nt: TGTGCCAGCAGGGAAGGACTAGCGGGGAACTACGAGCAGTACTTC; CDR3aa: CASREGLAGNYEQYF
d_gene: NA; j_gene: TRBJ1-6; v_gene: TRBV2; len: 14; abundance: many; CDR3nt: TGTGCCAGCAGTGAGGGCCTACCCACTTCACCCCTCCACTTT; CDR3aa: CASSEGLPTSPLHF
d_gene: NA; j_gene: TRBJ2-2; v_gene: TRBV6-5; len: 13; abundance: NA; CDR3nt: TGTGCCAGCCTCGTCCAGATGACCGGGGAGCTGTTTTTT; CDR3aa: CASLVQMTGELFF
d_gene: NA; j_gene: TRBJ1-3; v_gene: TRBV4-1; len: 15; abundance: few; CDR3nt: TGCGCCAGCAGCCAAGACAGGGCGAATGGAAACACCATATATTTT; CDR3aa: CASSQDRANGNTIYF
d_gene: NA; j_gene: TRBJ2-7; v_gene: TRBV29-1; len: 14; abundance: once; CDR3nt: TGCAGCGTTGAGGCCTGGGGAGGCTCCTACGAGCAGTACTTC; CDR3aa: CSVEAWGGSYEQYF
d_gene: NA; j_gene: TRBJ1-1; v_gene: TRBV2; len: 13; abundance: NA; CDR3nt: TGTGCCAGCAGTGGGGTCCCTGAGGGGGTGGCTTTCTTT; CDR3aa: CASSGVPEGVAFF
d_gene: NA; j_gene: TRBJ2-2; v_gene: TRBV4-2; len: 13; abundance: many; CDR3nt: TGTGCCAGCAGCCAAGGGACCACCGGGGAGCTGTTTTTT; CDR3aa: CASSQGTTGELFF
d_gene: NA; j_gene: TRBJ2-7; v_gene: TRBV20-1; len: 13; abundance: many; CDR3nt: TGCAGTGCTAGAGATGGCCCCGGCCACGAGCAGTACTTC; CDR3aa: CSARDGPGHEQYF
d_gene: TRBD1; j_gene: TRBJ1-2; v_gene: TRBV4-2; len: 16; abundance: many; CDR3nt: TGTGCCAGCAGCCAAGATGGGACAGGAGGAAACTATGGCTACACCTTC; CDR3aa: CASSQDGTGGNYGYTF
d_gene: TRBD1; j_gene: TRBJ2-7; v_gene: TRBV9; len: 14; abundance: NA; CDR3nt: TGTGCCAGCAGCTCAGGGACAGGGGGCGTAGAGCAGTACTTC; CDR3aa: CASSSGTGGVEQYF
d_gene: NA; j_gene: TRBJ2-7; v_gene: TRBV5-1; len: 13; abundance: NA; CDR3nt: TGCGCCAGCAGCCCCGGGACTGCCTACGAGCACTACTTC; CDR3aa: CASSPGTAYEHYF
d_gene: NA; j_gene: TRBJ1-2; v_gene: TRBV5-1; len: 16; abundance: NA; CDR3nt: TGCGCCAGCAGCTATTACCCGACAGACGCTACGTATGGCTACACCTTC; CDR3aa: CASSYYPTDATYGYTF
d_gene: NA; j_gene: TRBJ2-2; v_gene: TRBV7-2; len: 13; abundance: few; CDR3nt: TGTGCCAGCAGCTTAGGGGAGGTCGGGGAGCTGTTTTTT; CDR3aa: CASSLGEVGELFF
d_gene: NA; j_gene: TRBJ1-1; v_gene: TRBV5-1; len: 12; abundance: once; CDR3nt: TGTGCCAGCAGCGCAATGGGGGATGAAGCTTTCTTT; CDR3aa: CASSAMGDEAFF
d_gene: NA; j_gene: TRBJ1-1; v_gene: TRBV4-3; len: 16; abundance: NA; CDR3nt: TGCGCCAGCAGCCAAGATCGGTGGGATTTCAACACTGAAGCTTTCTTT; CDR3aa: CASSQDRWDFNTEAFF
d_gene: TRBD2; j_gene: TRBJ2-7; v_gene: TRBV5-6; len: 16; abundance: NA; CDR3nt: TGTGCCAGCAGCTTCTTCAGCGGGGGGGCCGCATACGAGCAGTACTTC; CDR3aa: CASSFFSGGAAYEQYF
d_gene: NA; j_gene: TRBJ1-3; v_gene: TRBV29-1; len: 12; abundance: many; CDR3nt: TGCAGCGGCAGGTTCTCTGGAAACACCATATATTTT; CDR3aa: CSGRFSGNTIYF
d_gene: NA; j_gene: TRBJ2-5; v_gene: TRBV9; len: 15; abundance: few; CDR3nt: TGTGCCAGCAGCTCCGGGGCTTACCCCGAGGAGACCCAGTACTTC; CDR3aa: CASSSGAYPEETQYF
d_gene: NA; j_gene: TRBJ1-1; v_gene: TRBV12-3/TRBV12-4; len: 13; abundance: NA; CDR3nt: TGTGCCAGCAGTTTAGTGCGGAAAAAAGAAGCTTTCTTT; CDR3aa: CASSLVRKKEAFF
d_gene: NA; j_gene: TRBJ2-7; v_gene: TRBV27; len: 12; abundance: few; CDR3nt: TGTGCCAGCAGGGCAGGGGTGGGCGAGCAGTACTTC; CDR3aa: CASRAGVGEQYF